Listed here are 23 T cell receptor beta chains from one sample, sequenced in a study of T cell responses to AZD1222 COVID-19 vaccine. Assay used: immunoSEQ multiplex PCR; TCRdb lists only in-frame clones, some missing. The table shows tens of thousands of clones, with 85% to 90% occurring only once. Here the sequenced sample was peripheral blood, taken on day 0 of MenACWY control vaccination. These receptors were collected from an adult in good health.

The rearrangement joins TRBV12-3 or TRBV12-4 to TRBJ1-4, with D unclear. CDR3 length: 13 residues. The V gene lost 5 bases and the J gene lost 6 bases, with 10 bases spanning the gap. The CDR3, as DNA: TGTGCCAGCAGTAATCGACCCGATGAAAAACTGTTTTTT. This encodes CASSNRPDEKLFF.

V is TRBV7-6 and J is TRBJ2-7; 7 bases are a match to TRBD1. The CDR3 is made up of 16 amino acids. V was pared by 3 bases and J by 2 bases, with 10 bases of the junction left unmatched. CDR1 SGHVS and CDR2 FNYEAQ come from the germline V gene. CDR3 bases: TGTGCCAGCAGCTTGGAGCCAGGGGGTGGAACCTACGAGCAGTACTTC. Translation gives CASSLEPGGGTYEQYF. Full variable domain (missing parts from reference TRBV7-6 and TRBJ2-7): GAGVSQSPRYKVTKRGQDVALRCDPISGHVSLYWYRQALGQGPEFLTYFNYEAQQDKSGLPNDRFSAERPEGSISTLTIQRTEQRDSAMYRCASSLEPGGGTYEQYFGPGTRLTVT.

The rearrangement uses TRBV18 and TRBJ2-5; 8 bases match TRBD1. The V segment lost 4 bases and the J segment 3 bases; nucleotides outside the gene matches: 4. The CDR3 contains 14 residues. CDR1 and CDR2 (germline): KGHSH, LQKENI. The CDR3 nucleotides read TGTGCCAGCTCACTTAACAGGGGGGAAGAGACCCAGTACTTC. Translated: CASSLNRGEETQYF.

The CDR3: CASSLAVAGVTGELFF. In nucleotides, the CDR3 is TGCGCCAGCAGCTTGGCGGTAGCGGGGGTCACCGGGGAGCTGTTTTTT. The chain uses TRBV5-1 and TRBJ2-2, with TRBD2 matching 9 bases. The CDR3 spans 16 residues. The V segment lost 0 bases and the J segment 4 bases; nucleotides outside the gene matches: 4. The germline CDR1 and CDR2 sequences are SGHRS and YFSETQ.

The V gene is TRBV6-1, the J gene TRBJ2-1; unclear D gene. Germline CDR1 is MNHNS and CDR2 is SASEGT. The CDR3 has 15 amino acids. V dropped 1 base and J dropped 2 bases, with 9 bases sitting between them. The CDR3 DNA sequence: TGTGCCAGCAGTGAAGAAGGTCAGGCCTACAATGAGCAGTTCTTC. This encodes CASSEEGQAYNEQFF.

There are many counts of this clone. The J gene is TRBJ1-6, the V gene TRBV5-1; D possibly corresponds to TRBD1 (6 bases). This CDR3 contains 15 residues. Germline CDR1 is SGHRS and CDR2 is YFSETQ. V shed 3 bases and J shed 6 bases, with 13 bases lying between them. The CDR3 DNA is TGCGCCAGCAGCTCCCTCGAGGGGGGTAATTCACCCCTCCACTTT. It codes for CASSSLEGGNSPLHF.

V is TRBV19 and J is TRBJ2-2; a possible D gene is TRBD2 (6 bases). Germline CDR1 reads LNHDA; CDR2 reads SQIVND (reference sequence). V was cut by 3 bases and J by 3 bases, with 8 bases left in between. The CDR3 extends over 14 amino acids. The CDR3 DNA reads as TGTGCCAGTAGTATGGCGGGGCACACCGGGGAGCTGTTTTTT. Protein: CASSMAGHTGELFF.

This rearrangement joins TRBV5-1 to TRBJ2-1, with D perhaps TRBD2 (5 bases). With 5 bases removed from V and 5 bases from J, the gap between germline ends came to 14 bases. The CDR3 runs to 14 residues. The germline V gene encodes CDR1 SGHRS and CDR2 YFSETQ. Here the CDR3 reads CASSRGDSDNEQFF. CDR3 in DNA: TGCGCCAGCAGTCGGGGTGATTCCGACAATGAGCAGTTCTTC.

This clone was detected only a few times. The V gene is TRBV19, the J gene TRBJ1-6; D not certain. The CDR3 has 15 residues. Germline V CDR1 and CDR2: LNHDA, SQIVND (reference sequence). The germline V and J ends were trimmed by 7 bases and 4 bases, with 14 bases remaining between them. The CDR3 loop is CASNEGIGYNSPLHF. CDR3 nucleotides: TGTGCCAGTAACGAGGGTATCGGGTATAATTCACCCCTCCACTTT.

This clone was seen only once. This chain uses TRBV14 with TRBJ1-4, with D possibly being TRBD1 (5 bases). In germline, CDR1 is SGHDN, CDR2 FVKESK. Between the trimmed V and J ends, which lost 1 base and 8 bases, there was a span of 17 bases. The CDR3 covers 16 residues. The CDR3 nucleotides are TGTGCCAGCAGCCAAGTTATGCCAGGAAGGGACGAAAAACTGTTTTTT. Its protein is CASSQVMPGRDEKLFF.

This clone was counted only a few times. The gene calls are TRBV4-1 and TRBJ2-2, with D unresolved. Trimming removed 6 bases at V and 3 bases at J, with 8 bases between. This CDR3 has 13 residues. Per the germline V gene, CDR1 is MGHRA and CDR2 is YSYEKL. The CDR3 DNA follows: TGCGCCAGCAGTGGCACTCACACCGGGGAGCTGTTTTTT. Amino acid sequence: CASSGTHTGELFF.

The chain employs TRBV7-2 and TRBJ1-1; D is perhaps TRBD1 (6 bases). Trimming stripped 2 bases from V and 1 base from J, with 11 bases between. Germline CDR1 reads SGHTA; CDR2 reads FQGNSA. The CDR3 spans 15 residues. The CDR3: CASSLNGGTNTEAFF. The CDR3 nucleotides read TGTGCCAGCAGCTTAAATGGGGGCACGAACACTGAAGCTTTCTTT. Full variable domain (remainder filled in from reference TRBV7-2 and TRBJ1-1): GAGVSQSPSNKVTEKGKDVELRCDPISGHTALYWYRQSLGQGLEFLIYFQGNSAPDKSGLPSDRFSAERTGGSVSTLTIQRTQQEDSAVYLCASSLNGGTNTEAFFGQGTRLTVV.

The J gene is TRBJ2-1, the V gene TRBV4-1, with no clear D. CDR1 MGHRA and CDR2 YSYEKL come from the germline V gene. V was shortened by 4 bases and J by 9 bases, with 10 bases between the two germline ends. This CDR3 has 12 residues. The CDR3: CASSLWGLEQFF. The CDR3 DNA reads TGCGCCAGCAGCCTCTGGGGTCTTGAGCAGTTCTTC.

The rearrangement links TRBV28 to TRBJ1-2; the D is unclear. Germline V gives CDR1 MDHEN, CDR2 SYDVKM. V lost 8 bases and J lost 1, with 14 bases in between. This CDR3 has 14 amino acids. The DNA of the CDR3 is TGTGCCAGCCACCGCGGACGCGATAACTATGGCTACACCTTC. It is translated as CASHRGRDNYGYTF.

The rearrangement links TRBV2 to TRBJ2-3; tentatively, D is TRBD2 (6 bases). In germline, CDR1 is SNHLY, CDR2 FYNNEI. V was pared by 7 bases and J by 4 bases, with 6 bases between. This CDR3 is built from 11 residues. In DNA form, the CDR3 reads TGTGCCAGCACTAGCGCAGATACGCAGTATTTT. The encoded protein is CASTSADTQYF.

Written as DNA, the CDR3 is TGTGCCAGCAGCTTAGACACAGGGGGTAGGACAGATACGCAGTATTTT. It translates to CASSLDTGGRTDTQYF. This chain links TRBV7-2 with TRBJ2-3; 8 bases agree with TRBD1. V lost 1 base, J lost 3 bases, and 6 bases stayed unmatched. CDR1 and CDR2 (germline): SGHTA, FQGNSA. The CDR3 is 16 residues long.

V and J are TRBV5-4 and TRBJ1-2; the match to TRBD1 covers 11 bases. The V and J ends lost 4 bases and 4 bases, in that order; junction bases with no gene match: 6. In germline, CDR1 is SGHNT, CDR2 YYREEE (reference sequence). This CDR3 is built from 15 residues. The chain's CDR3 is CASSLDRGLAYGYTF. The CDR3 DNA follows: TGTGCCAGCAGCCTGGACAGGGGGCTCGCCTATGGCTACACCTTC.

This clone came up once. The J gene is TRBJ2-2, the V gene TRBV14; D is undetermined. V gave up 5 bases and J gave up 6 bases, with 19 bases separating them. CDR1 and CDR2 (germline): SGHDN, FVKESK. The length of the CDR3 is 16 residues. The CDR3 here is CASSETSTIGAGELFF. The CDR3 DNA is TGTGCCAGCAGCGAAACATCGACCATTGGGGCCGGGGAGCTGTTTTTT.

This chain links TRBV7-2 with TRBJ2-7; the match to TRBD2 covers 10 bases. The CDR3 loop spans 17 amino acids. The trim removed 5 bases at V and 6 bases at J, leaving 16 bases unmatched. Germline lookup yields CDR1 SGHTA and CDR2 FQGNSA. CDR3 sequence (DNA): TGTGCCAGCAGCCCCGCCACAAGCCCAGCGGGGGGGCGCGAGCAGTACTTC. This translates into CASSPATSPAGGREQYF. Full variable domain (remainder filled in from reference TRBV7-2 and TRBJ2-7): GAGVSQSPSNKVTEKGKDVELRCDPISGHTALYWYRQSLGQGLEFLIYFQGNSAPDKSGLPSDRFSAERTGGSVSTLTIQRTQQEDSAVYLCASSPATSPAGGREQYFGPGTRLTVT.

V usage is TRBV30 and J usage is TRBJ2-6; D gene uncertain. This CDR3 is 14 amino acids long. V was pared by 3 bases and J by 0 bases, with 6 bases between. Germline-derived CDR1 and CDR2 are GTSNPN and SVGIG (reference sequence). The CDR3 sequence is CAWSRRSGANVLTF. For the CDR3, the DNA is TGTGCCTGGAGCAGGCGCTCTGGGGCCAACGTCCTGACTTTC.

V and J are TRBV28 and TRBJ1-1; D is perhaps TRBD1 (6 bases). The CDR3 is 15 amino acids. V lost 2 bases and J lost 1, with 11 bases in between. Germline V lookup: CDR1 MDHEN, CDR2 SYDVKM. The CDR3 DNA sequence: TGTGCCAGCAGTTTAGGTGGACAGAGGAACACTGAAGCTTTCTTT. Translation: CASSLGGQRNTEAFF. The complete variable domain, with remaining parts taken from reference TRBV28 and TRBJ1-1, reads DVKVTQSSRYLVKRTGEKVFLECVQDMDHENMFWYRQDPGLGLRLIYFSYDVKMKEKGDIPEGYSVSREKKERFSLILESASTNQTSMYLCASSLGGQRNTEAFFGQGTRLTVV.

V gene TRBV6-5 combines with J gene TRBJ1-4; 7 bases agree with TRBD1. This CDR3 has 14 amino acids. Trimming cost V 5 bases and J 4 bases; bases outside gene matches: 4. The germline gives CDR1 MNHEY, CDR2 SVGAGI. CDR3 nucleotides: TGTGCCAGCAGTAGCGGGGACAGTAATGAAAAACTGTTTTTT. Protein sequence: CASSSGDSNEKLFF.

This chain uses TRBV7-6 with TRBJ2-3; 12 nucleotides agree with TRBD2. Germline trimming cut 5 bases from V and 2 bases from J; bases unmatched to any gene: 5. In germline, CDR1 is SGHVS, CDR2 FNYEAQ. This CDR3 is built from 16 residues. The CDR3 coding sequence is TGTGCCAGCAGCCTTGCTAGCGGGGGGGCCACAGATACGCAGTATTTT. Amino acid sequence: CASSLASGGATDTQYF.